These T cell receptor beta chains were read from a single sample in a study of blood T cells in healthy people across ages. A single record per CDR3 protein comes from TCRdb applying MiXCR to the 5' RACE reads. The sample has over a million distinct CDR3 sequences, 25% seen once. The same specimen was also included in a second study, on T cells of mothers and their children.

What was sequenced was blood. Source of these receptors: a girl aged 2-10 years in good health. The CDR3 runs from the conserved cysteine through the conserved F or W. A D gene is named only where the DNA matches it firmly. Size tells how often a clone was seen (once, few, many) or the class of an expanded clone, and some rows leave it out.

CDR3 length | J gene | D gene | V gene | clone size | CDR3 DNA | CDR3 protein
13 | TRBJ1-5 | . | TRBV20-1 | few | TGCAGTGCTGCGGACAGCTTGTATCAGCCCCAGCATTTT | CSAADSLYQPQHF
16 | TRBJ2-5 | . | TRBV5-1 | . | TGCGCCAGCAGCTTGACTGGTGGACAGTCGGGAGAGACCCAGTACTTC | CASSLTGGQSGETQYF
14 | TRBJ1-2 | . | TRBV13 | few | TGTGCCAGCAGCTTAAATAATGGGGCCTATGGCTACACCTTC | CASSLNNGAYGYTF
14 | TRBJ2-1 | . | TRBV20-1 | . | TGCAGTGCTAGAGGGCGGAACCTCTACAATGAGCAGTTCTTC | CSARGRNLYNEQFF
15 | TRBJ2-1 | TRBD2 | TRBV27 | . | TGTGCCAGCAGTTTGCTAGCGGGAGAATTAGATGAGCAGTTCTTC | CASSLLAGELDEQFF
16 | TRBJ2-7 | . | TRBV7-2 | . | TGTGCCAGCAGCTTAGGGCTAGGGGCGCTATCCTACGAGCAGTACTTC | CASSLGLGALSYEQYF
14 | TRBJ2-7 | . | TRBV20-1 | . | TGCAGTGCTAACGACTACCTGAGCTCCTACGAGCAGTACTTC | CSANDYLSSYEQYF
15 | TRBJ2-1 | . | TRBV11-2 | few | TGTGCCAGCACCTCCTTAAGAGTCTCTTACAATGAGCAGTTCTTC | CASTSLRVSYNEQFF
16 | TRBJ2-2 | . | TRBV12-3/TRBV12-4 | once | TGTGCCAGCAGCCTGGGTGTGACTGATAACACCGGGGAGCTGTTTTTT | CASSLGVTDNTGELFF
16 | TRBJ1-6 | . | TRBV5-8 | . | TGTGCCAGCAGCTTTCAGGAAAGCTCCTATAATTCACCCCTCCACTTT | CASSFQESSYNSPLHF
13 | TRBJ1-1 | . | TRBV7-2 | few | TGTGCCAGCAGCATCGATGTGAACACTGAAGCTTTCTTT | CASSIDVNTEAFF
15 | TRBJ2-3 | TRBD1 | TRBV6-2/TRBV6-3 | few | TGTGCCAGCAGTTACTGGACAGGGGGACCAGATACGCAGTATTTT | CASSYWTGGPDTQYF
14 | TRBJ1-5 | . | TRBV7-9 | . | TGTGCCAGCAGCTACAGGGAGTACACAGATACGCAGCATTTT | CASSYREYTDTQHF
14 | TRBJ1-2 | . | TRBV4-3 | . | TGCGCCAGCAGCCGTTCCCAGTGGGGGGAGGGCTACACCTTC | CASSRSQWGEGYTF
13 | TRBJ1-2 | . | TRBV12-3/TRBV12-4 | . | TGTGCCAGCAGTTCGTTAAGAGGGAGTGGCTACACCTTC | CASSSLRGSGYTF
15 | TRBJ2-5 | TRBD2 | TRBV13 | . | TGTGCCAGCAGCTTAGGCCGGGAGGAGTGGGAGACCCAGTACTTC | CASSLGREEWETQYF
15 | TRBJ2-5 | TRBD2 | TRBV4-2 | . | TGTGCCAGCAGCCAAGACGAGGGAGGGTCGGAGACCCAGTACTTC | CASSQDEGGSETQYF
11 | TRBJ2-7 | . | TRBV29-1 | few | TGCAGCGTTGAAATTACCAACGAGCAGTACTTC | CSVEITNEQYF
14 | TRBJ2-5 | TRBD2 | TRBV13 | few | TGTGCCAGCAGCGTACCGGGACTAGATGAGACCCAGTACTTC | CASSVPGLDETQYF
15 | TRBJ2-2 | . | TRBV2 | . | TGTGCCAGCAGTGTCCTGGTACAGAGCACCGGGGAGCTGTTTTTT | CASSVLVQSTGELFF
14 | TRBJ2-5 | TRBD2 | TRBV27 | few | TGTGCCAGCAGTCGGGGGGTGTACCAAGAGACCCAGTACTTC | CASSRGVYQETQYF
15 | TRBJ2-3 | TRBD2 | TRBV20-1 | . | TGCAGTGCTAGGACTAGCGGGAGGACCACAGATACGCAGTATTTT | CSARTSGRTTDTQYF
14 | TRBJ2-5 | TRBD2 | TRBV7-2 | many | TGTGCCAGCACCCTGACTAGCGGACAAGAGACCCAGTACTTC | CASTLTSGQETQYF
15 | TRBJ2-7 | TRBD2 | TRBV29-1 | . | TGCAGCGTTGAGTCCCTTAGCGGGAGCGCCTACGAGCAGTACTTC | CSVESLSGSAYEQYF
15 | TRBJ2-1 | TRBD2 | TRBV20-1 | few | TGCAGTGCTAGAGATAGGGGCGGGGGGGCCCATGAGCAGTTCTTC | CSARDRGGGAHEQFF
14 | TRBJ2-7 | . | TRBV7-8 | . | TGTGCCAGCAGCTTATTAGGGCCAGTAAGCGAGCAGTACTTC | CASSLLGPVSEQYF
15 | TRBJ2-5 | TRBD1 | TRBV12-3/TRBV12-4 | few | TGTGCCAGCAGTTTAGAGACAGGGATACAAGAGACCCAGTACTTC | CASSLETGIQETQYF
16 | TRBJ2-5 | . | TRBV7-6 | . | TGTGCCAGCAGCTTATGGCAGGGCCGGGCGGGGGAGACCCAGTACTTC | CASSLWQGRAGETQYF
13 | TRBJ2-7 | . | TRBV25-1 | few | TGTGCCACCTCCGGGATCGACGCCTACGAGCAGTACTTC | CATSGIDAYEQYF
15 | TRBJ2-5 | . | TRBV3-1 | . | TGTGCCAGCAGTTCCACTCACAGAGTCCAAGAGACCCAGTACTTC | CASSSTHRVQETQYF
15 | TRBJ1-1 | . | TRBV5-1 | few | TGCGCCAGCAGCTGGGGAGAACAAGCGAACACTGAAGCTTTCTTT | CASSWGEQANTEAFF
13 | TRBJ1-2 | . | TRBV7-3 | . | TGTGCCAGCAGTGCAGACGGAACCTATGGCTACACCTTC | CASSADGTYGYTF
20 | TRBJ1-4 | . | TRBV5-1 | . | TGCGCCAGCAGCCGGGTCCCGGTGGGCAGATCGACTTCAACTAATGAAAAACTGTTTTTT | CASSRVPVGRSTSTNEKLFF
16 | TRBJ2-1 | . | TRBV13 | few | TGTGCCAGCAGCCTCGACTCTGCTAGCTCCTACAATGAGCAGTTCTTC | CASSLDSASSYNEQFF
16 | TRBJ1-5 | . | TRBV12-5 | . | TGTGCTAGTGGTTTGGTACAGGTAGGGAACAATCAGCCCCAGCATTTT | CASGLVQVGNNQPQHF
14 | TRBJ2-3 | . | TRBV11-2 | . | TGTGCCAGCAGCAAAAGGCAGGGTACAGATACGCAGTATTTT | CASSKRQGTDTQYF
14 | TRBJ2-7 | . | TRBV29-1 | . | TGCAGCGTTGAAGATTCGCAGGCCCCCTACGAGCAGTACTTC | CSVEDSQAPYEQYF
15 | TRBJ2-3 | . | TRBV4-3 | few | TGCGCCAGCAGCCAAGATTGGACAGTCACAGATACGCAGTATTTT | CASSQDWTVTDTQYF
16 | TRBJ2-1 | . | TRBV5-1 | . | TGCGCCAGCAGCTTGGTAGCTAGCGACCCCTACAATGAGCAGTTCTTC | CASSLVASDPYNEQFF
15 | TRBJ1-4 | . | TRBV6-6 | few | TGTGCCAGCAGCTACTCCGGTCAGGGAGGTGAAAAACTGTTTTTT | CASSYSGQGGEKLFF
13 | TRBJ1-2 | . | TRBV5-4 | . | TGTGCCAGCAGCCCAGACGGTCACTATGGCTACACCTTC | CASSPDGHYGYTF
13 | TRBJ2-1 | TRBD1 | TRBV7-9 | few | TGTGCCAGCAGTCCAACAGGGGTGGGAAGGAAGTTCTTC | CASSPTGVGRKFF
12 | TRBJ1-1 | . | TRBV29-1 | many | TGCAGCGTTGACGGGGGTAACACTGAAGCTTTCTTT | CSVDGGNTEAFF
17 | TRBJ2-7 | . | TRBV11-2 | few | TGTGCCAGCAGCTTAGATCTTTGGGGGGAAAAGCATGAAGAGCAGTACTTC | CASSLDLWGEKHEEQYF
13 | TRBJ2-3 | TRBD2 | TRBV10-3 | . | TGTGCCATGGGGGGGACTAACACAGATACGCAGTATTTT | CAMGGTNTDTQYF
15 | TRBJ1-1 | TRBD1 | TRBV10-2 | once | TGCGCCAGCAGTGACGAGGACAGGGCCGGCACTGAAGCTTTCTTT | CASSDEDRAGTEAFF
12 | TRBJ1-1 | . | TRBV28 | . | TGTGCCAGCAGCCCAGCCTGGACTGAAGCTTTCTTT | CASSPAWTEAFF
14 | TRBJ2-5 | . | TRBV5-1 | few | TGCGCCAGCAGCTTGGAGGGTCTCAGAGAGACCCAGTACTTC | CASSLEGLRETQYF
19 | TRBJ2-1 | TRBD1 | TRBV28 | . | TGTGCCAGCAGTTTCCCTCCAACAGGGGAATTATTGCTTAGCAATGAGCAGTTCTTC | CASSFPPTGELLLSNEQFF
14 | TRBJ2-7 | . | TRBV13 | . | TGTGCCAGCAGCGTCCGAGCCTCCTCCTACGAGCAGTACTTC | CASSVRASSYEQYF
16 | TRBJ2-2 | TRBD2 | TRBV10-3 | few | TGTGCCATCAGTGAGTCGCTTAGCGGGCATGGCGGGGAGCTGTTTTTT | CAISESLSGHGGELFF
15 | TRBJ1-1 | . | TRBV25-1 | . | TGTGCCAGCAGTGAATCGGACCCGAGCGGGCCTGAAGCTTTCTTT | CASSESDPSGPEAFF
13 | TRBJ2-5 | . | TRBV28 | . | TGTGCCAGCAGTTTATACGGGCAAGAGACCCAGTACTTC | CASSLYGQETQYF
15 | TRBJ2-3 | TRBD2 | TRBV7-2 | few | TGTGCCAGCAGCTTAGCGCCTAGCGGGAGCGATACGCAGTATTTT | CASSLAPSGSDTQYF
15 | TRBJ2-4 | TRBD1 | TRBV18 | few | TGTGCCAGCTCAGGACGGACAGGGGGAGCAAACATTCAGTACTTC | CASSGRTGGANIQYF
16 | TRBJ2-3 | TRBD2 | TRBV7-2 | . | TGTGCCAGCAGCCTTAGTAGCGGGAGTCGTTCAGATACGCAGTATTTT | CASSLSSGSRSDTQYF
13 | TRBJ2-2 | . | TRBV29-1 | few | TGCAGCGTTTCGTTCGCGAACACCGGGGAGCTGTTTTTT | CSVSFANTGELFF
14 | TRBJ2-5 | . | TRBV6-2/TRBV6-3 | . | TGTGCCAGCAATTACCGGGCAGATCAAGAGACCCAGTACTTC | CASNYRADQETQYF